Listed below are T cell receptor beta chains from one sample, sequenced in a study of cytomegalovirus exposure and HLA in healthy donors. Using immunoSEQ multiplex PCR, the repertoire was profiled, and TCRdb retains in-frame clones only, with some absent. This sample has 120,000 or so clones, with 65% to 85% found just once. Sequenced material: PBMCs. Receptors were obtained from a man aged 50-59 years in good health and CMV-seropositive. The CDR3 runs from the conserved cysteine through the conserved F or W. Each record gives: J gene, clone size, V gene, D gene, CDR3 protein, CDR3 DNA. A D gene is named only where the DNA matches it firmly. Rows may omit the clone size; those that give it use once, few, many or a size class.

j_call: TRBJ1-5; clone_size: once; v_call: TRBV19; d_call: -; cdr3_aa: CASSLHRQPDNQPQHF; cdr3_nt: TGTGCCAGTAGTTTACACCGACAGCCCGACAATCAGCCCCAGCATTTT
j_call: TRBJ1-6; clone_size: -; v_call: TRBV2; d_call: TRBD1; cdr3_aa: CASILDRTNSPLHF; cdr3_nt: TGTGCCAGCATACTGGACAGGACAAATTCACCCCTCCACTTT
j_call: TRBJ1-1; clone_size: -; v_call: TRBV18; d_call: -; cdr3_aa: CASSPAGNTEAFF; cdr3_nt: TGTGCCAGCTCACCGGCAGGGAACACTGAAGCTTTCTTT
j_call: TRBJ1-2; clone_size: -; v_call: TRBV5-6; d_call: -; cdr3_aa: CASSSQGRAHGYTF; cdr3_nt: TGTGCCAGCAGCTCGCAGGGCAGAGCCCATGGCTACACCTTC
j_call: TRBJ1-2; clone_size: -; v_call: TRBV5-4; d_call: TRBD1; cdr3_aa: CASRYGQAGRDNYGYTF; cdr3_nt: TGTGCCAGCAGATATGGACAGGCTGGGCGGGATAACTATGGCTACACCTTC
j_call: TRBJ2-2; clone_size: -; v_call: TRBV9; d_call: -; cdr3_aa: CASSAGTLDTGELFF; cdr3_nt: TGTGCCAGCAGCGCCGGGACACTAGACACCGGGGAGCTGTTTTTT
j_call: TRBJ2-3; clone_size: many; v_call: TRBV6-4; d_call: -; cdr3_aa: CASSLLARDTQYF; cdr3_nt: TGTGCCAGCAGTCTCTTAGCGAGGGATACGCAGTATTTT
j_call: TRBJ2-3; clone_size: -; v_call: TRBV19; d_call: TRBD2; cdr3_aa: CASSAGVADTQYF; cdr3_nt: TGTGCCAGTAGTGCGGGAGTAGCAGATACGCAGTATTTT
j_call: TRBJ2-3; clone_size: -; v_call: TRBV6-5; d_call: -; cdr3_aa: CASSQRGGRGDTQYF; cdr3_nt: TGTGCCAGCAGCCAGAGGGGGGGGCGGGGAGATACGCAGTATTTT
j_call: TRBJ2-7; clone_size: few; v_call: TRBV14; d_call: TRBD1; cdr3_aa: CASSHGQAYSYEQYF; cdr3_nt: TGTGCCAGCAGCCACGGACAGGCCTACTCCTACGAGCAGTACTTC
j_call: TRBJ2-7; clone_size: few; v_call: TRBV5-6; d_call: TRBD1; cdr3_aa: CASSLSGTGYEQYF; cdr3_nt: TGTGCCAGCAGCTTGTCCGGGACAGGCTACGAGCAGTACTTC
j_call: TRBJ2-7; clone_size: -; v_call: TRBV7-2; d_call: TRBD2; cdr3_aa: CASSPTLAGGAYEQYF; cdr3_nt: TGTGCCAGCAGCCCCACCCTAGCGGGAGGGGCCTACGAGCAGTACTTC
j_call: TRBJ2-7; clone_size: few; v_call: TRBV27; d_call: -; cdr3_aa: CASSLISRSHEQYF; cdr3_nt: TGTGCCAGCAGTTTAATATCCAGGTCGCACGAGCAGTACTTC
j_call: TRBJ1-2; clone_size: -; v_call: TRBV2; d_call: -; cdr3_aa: CASSEGAYGYTF; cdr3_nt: TGTGCCAGCAGTGAGGGGGCCTATGGCTACACCTTC
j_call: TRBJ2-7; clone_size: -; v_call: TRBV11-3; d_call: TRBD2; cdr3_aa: CASSVTSEAGEQYF; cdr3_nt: TGTGCCAGCAGCGTTACTAGCGAGGCCGGCGAGCAGTACTTC
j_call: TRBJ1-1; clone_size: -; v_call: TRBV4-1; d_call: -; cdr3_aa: CASSQGFGRVEAFF; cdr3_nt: TGCGCCAGCAGCCAAGGCTTTGGGAGGGTTGAAGCTTTCTTT
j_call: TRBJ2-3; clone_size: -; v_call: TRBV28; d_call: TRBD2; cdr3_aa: CASSPGLADNTDTQYF; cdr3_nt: TGTGCCAGCAGTCCCGGACTAGCGGACAACACAGATACGCAGTATTTT
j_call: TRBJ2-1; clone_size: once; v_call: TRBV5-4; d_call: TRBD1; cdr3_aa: CASSPQLGTGSYNEQFF; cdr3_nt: TGTGCCAGCAGCCCCCAGCTGGGGACAGGGTCCTACAATGAGCAGTTCTTC
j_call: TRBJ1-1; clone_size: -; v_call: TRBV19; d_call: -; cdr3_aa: CASSIEQGVNAFF; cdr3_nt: TGTGCCAGTAGTATAGAACAGGGAGTGAACGCTTTCTTT
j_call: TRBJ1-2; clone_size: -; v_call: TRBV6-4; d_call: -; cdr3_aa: CASSLSGQGSYTF; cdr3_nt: TGTGCCAGCTCCCTTTCCGGGCAGGGCAGCTACACCTTC
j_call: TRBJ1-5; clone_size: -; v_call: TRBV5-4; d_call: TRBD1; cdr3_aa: CASSLWDREEPQHF; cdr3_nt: TGTGCCAGCAGCTTGTGGGACAGGGAGGAGCCCCAGCATTTT
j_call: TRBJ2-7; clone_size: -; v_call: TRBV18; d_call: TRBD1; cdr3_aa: CASSHRQGPYEQYF; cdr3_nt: TGTGCCAGCTCACATAGACAGGGACCCTACGAGCAGTACTTC
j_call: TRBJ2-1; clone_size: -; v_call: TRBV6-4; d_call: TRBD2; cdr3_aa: CASSETAGVYNEQFF; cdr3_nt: TGTGCCAGCAGTGAAACAGCGGGGGTCTACAATGAGCAGTTCTTC
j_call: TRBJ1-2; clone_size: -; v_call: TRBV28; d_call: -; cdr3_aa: CASSLGQNYGYTF; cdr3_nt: TGTGCCAGCAGTTTGGGGCAAAACTATGGCTACACCTTC
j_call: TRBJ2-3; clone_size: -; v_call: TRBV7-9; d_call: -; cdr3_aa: CASSSNTDTQYF; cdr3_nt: TGTGCCAGCAGCTCCAACACAGATACGCAGTATTTT
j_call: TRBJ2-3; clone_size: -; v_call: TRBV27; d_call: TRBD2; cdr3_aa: CASRGLASTDTQYF; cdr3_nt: TGTGCCAGCAGAGGACTAGCGAGCACAGATACGCAGTATTTT